One sample yielded the 11 T cell receptor beta chains listed below, sequenced in a study of cytomegalovirus exposure and HLA in healthy donors (TCRdb year 2017). Libraries came from the immunoSEQ multiplex PCR assay. A mixture of 60 forward primers for TCR Vbeta segments and 13 reverse primers for TCR Jbeta segments was used in the multiplex PCR. The clones in this table, taken by TCRdb from immuneACCESS, are in-frame only. Not every clone is retained; where verified, under half of the shortfall comes from an unresolved V gene, and the cause of the rest is unknown. Across this sample there are around 150,000 clones, with 70% to 80% seen only once. The top ten hold around 6.3% of the sample. Material: PBMCs. These receptors were taken from a man aged 45-65 years in good health and CMV-seropositive.

This clone was counted once. This chain joins TRBV10-3 and TRBJ1-1; unclear D gene. The V end lost 7 bases, the J end lost 6 bases, and 15 bases lay between the germline ends. This CDR3 contains 13 residues. The germline CDR1 and CDR2 sequences are ENHRY and SYGVKD. CDR3: CAITDPKTAEAFF. Here the CDR3 DNA reads TGTGCCATCACAGACCCGAAGACTGCTGAAGCTTTCTTT.

This CDR3 reads CASSFEQAGGETQYF. CDR3 bases: TGCGCCAGCAGCTTTGAACAAGCGGGAGGAGAGACCCAGTACTTC. This sequence joins TRBV5-1 and TRBJ2-5; 9 positions agree with TRBD2. Germline values: CDR1 SGHRS, CDR2 YFSETQ. The V segment lost 2 bases and the J segment 4 bases; nucleotides outside the gene matches: 6. This CDR3 is built from 15 residues.

V usage is TRBV21-1 and J usage is TRBJ2-7; the D segment call TRBD1 is taken from the table without a DNA check. TRBV21-1 is designated a pseudogene. This CDR3 spans 16 amino acids. CDR3 in amino acids: CASSKEGGQRDYEQYF. The CDR3 bases are TGTGCCAGCAGCAAAGAAGGAGGACAGAGGGACTACGAGCAGTACTTC.

The chain combines TRBV5-1 with TRBJ1-2, with 11 bases lining up with TRBD1. The CDR3 length is 16 residues. Trimming cost V 4 bases and J 3 bases; bases outside gene matches: 8. From germline, CDR1 is SGHRS and CDR2 YFSETQ. The CDR3 is CASSNRGQGADYGYTF. The DNA of the CDR3 is TGCGCCAGCAGCAACAGAGGACAGGGGGCGGACTATGGCTACACCTTC.

J is TRBJ2-3 and V is TRBV7-9; tentatively, D is TRBD2 (5 bases). The ends were cut back, 5 bases at V and 2 bases at J, with 17 bases in the middle. The length of the CDR3 is 16 residues. From germline, CDR1 is SEHNR and CDR2 FQNEAQ (reference sequence). Here the CDR3 reads CASSQGRSGPTDTQYF. The CDR3 DNA reads TGTGCCAGCAGCCAAGGGAGATCGGGTCCCACAGATACGCAGTATTTT.

This clone appeared a single time. The chain employs TRBV29-1 and TRBJ1-4; possibly TRBD1 for D (6 bases). The ends were cut back, 6 bases at V and 5 bases at J, with 10 bases in the middle. The germline gives CDR1 SQVTM, CDR2 ANQGSEA. This CDR3 is 12 amino acids long. The CDR3 here is CSVKGQNEKLFF. CDR3 in DNA: TGCAGCGTCAAAGGACAGAATGAAAAACTGTTTTTT.

Notes on this clone: Distinct nucleotide sequences in the sample also encode this CDR3. V and J are TRBV28 and TRBJ2-7; 7 bases map to TRBD1. The CDR3 extends over 14 amino acids. Trimming at V came to 5 bases and at J to 0 bases, leaving 4 bases not matched to a gene. CDR1 is MDHEN, CDR2 SYDVKM, per germline. CDR3 protein: CASSRTGYSYEQYF. For the CDR3, the DNA is TGTGCCAGCAGTCGGACAGGCTACTCCTACGAGCAGTACTTC. The entire variable domain, with the rest obtained from reference TRBV28 and TRBJ2-7, is as follows: DVKVTQSSRYLVKRTGEKVFLECVQDMDHENMFWYRQDPGLGLRLIYFSYDVKMKEKGDIPEGYSVSREKKERFSLILESASTNQTSMYLCASSRTGYSYEQYFGPGTRLTVT.

This clone was recorded only once. V gene TRBV6-5 combines with J gene TRBJ2-7, with D unclear. This CDR3 has 13 amino acids. Trimming removed 6 bases at V and 0 bases at J, with 9 bases between. The germline gives CDR1 MNHEY, CDR2 SVGAGI. The CDR3 DNA is TGTGCCAGCAGACAACAGAACTCCTACGAGCAGTACTTC. Its protein is CASRQQNSYEQYF.

The gene calls are TRBV2 and TRBJ2-5; possible D gene TRBD1, 7 bases. V lost 4 bases and J lost 5, with 11 bases in between. The CDR3 extends over 13 amino acids. Germline CDR1 reads SNHLY; CDR2 reads FYNNEI. CDR3 sequence: CASSVTGRETQYF. CDR3 in DNA: TGTGCCAGCAGTGTGACAGGGAGGGAGACCCAGTACTTC.

The V gene is TRBV10-3, the J gene TRBJ2-3, with TRBD2 matching over 12 bases. The germline V gene has CDR1 ENHRY and CDR2 SYGVKD. The CDR3 sequence is 18 residues long. J gave up 2 bases and V 3 bases, and 9 bases lay outside the gene matches. This chain's CDR3 is CAISDRTWTSGNTDTQYF. The CDR3 nucleotides are TGTGCCATCAGTGATCGCACTTGGACTAGCGGGAACACAGATACGCAGTATTTT.

The V gene is TRBV10-1, the J gene TRBJ2-3; D call uncertain. The germline V gene has CDR1 WNHNN and CDR2 SYGVQD (reference sequence). The CDR3 loop spans 13 amino acids. V dropped 1 base and J dropped 5 bases, with 7 bases sitting between them. The CDR3: CASSELGEDTQYF. CDR3 coding DNA: TGCGCCAGCAGTGAGTTGGGCGAAGATACGCAGTATTTT.